What follows are 8 T cell receptor beta chains derived from one specimen sequenced in a study of beta chain features in type 1 diabetes. Expressed TCRB transcripts got sequenced, as all isolated RNA was reverse transcribed. Clones were sequenced by immunoSEQ multiplex PCR, and TCRdb holds only the in-frame ones, with some missing. The sample lists around 250,000 clones, around 25% seen once, with around 0.012% in the top ten. The antigens for these receptors are not known. Regarding the study as a whole: When Type 1 diabetes patients were examined, their TCRB CDR3s proved moderately but significantly shorter in all four CD4+ subsets.

Sequenced material: naive CD4+ T cells from blood. These receptors were collected from a woman aged 25 to 39 with type 1 diabetes.

V and J are TRBV2 and TRBJ2-7; D is uncertain. This CDR3 spans 11 amino acids. V lost 7 bases and J lost 5, with 9 bases in between. Germline CDR1 is SNHLY and CDR2 is FYNNEI. This CDR3 reads CASTLGHEQYF. The CDR3 DNA reads TGTGCCAGCACCCTTGGCCACGAGCAGTACTTC.

The table lists this clone with a few counts. The chain carries TRBV5-1 and TRBJ2-2; maybe TRBD2 (6 bases). Deletions cut 9 bases from V and 4 bases from J, with 22 bases between. Germline CDR1 and CDR2: SGHRS and YFSETQ. This CDR3 has 16 residues. For the CDR3, the DNA is TGCGCCACTAAGATGCTGGGACTGTCGAGCACCGGGGAGCTGTTTTTT. Translated: CATKMLGLSSTGELFF.

V and J are TRBV12-5 and TRBJ2-5, with D tentatively TRBD2 (5 bases). Germline V CDR1 and CDR2: LGHNT, FRNRAP. The CDR3 totals 14 residues. V was cut by 6 bases and J by 0 bases, with 11 bases left in between. This CDR3 is CASGVGEYQETQYF. The CDR3 DNA is TGTGCTAGTGGGGTCGGGGAGTACCAAGAGACCCAGTACTTC.

This clone showed up just a few times. This chain links TRBV6-5 with TRBJ2-7; possible D gene TRBD2, 6 bases. Germline-derived CDR1 and CDR2 are MNHEY and SVGAGI. The CDR3 loop spans 14 amino acids. Trimming shortened V by 5 bases and J by 4 bases, and 15 bases separated the two germline ends. CDR3 nucleotides: TGTGCCAGCAGTCCACCACTAGCTCTATACGAGCAGTACTTC. It specifies CASSPPLALYEQYF.

The J gene is TRBJ2-1, the V gene TRBV11-2, with 7 bases that match TRBD1. J gave up 1 base and V 7 bases, and 7 bases lay outside the gene matches. Germline V gives CDR1 SGHAT, CDR2 FQNNGV. The CDR3 runs to 15 residues. CDR3 in amino acids: CASTVTTGSYNEQFF. CDR3 coding DNA: TGTGCCAGCACCGTTACGACAGGGTCCTACAATGAGCAGTTCTTC.

This clone was seen more than once but under ten times. This chain links TRBV4-1 with TRBJ2-7, with TRBD1 matching over 7 bases. Germline V gene lookup returns CDR1 MGHRA and CDR2 YSYEKL. The CDR3 length is 17 residues. The V and J ends lost 3 bases and 1 base, in that order; junction bases with no gene match: 12. The CDR3, as DNA: TGCGCCAGCAGCCAGACGAACCGGGACAGAGTTTCCTACGAGCAGTACTTC. This translates into CASSQTNRDRVSYEQYF.

The chain recombines TRBV2 with TRBJ2-2, with a tentative D call TRBD1 (6 bases). There are 15 residues in the CDR3. The germline CDR1 and CDR2 sequences are SNHLY and FYNNEI. V dropped 7 bases and J dropped 1 base, with 13 bases sitting between them. DNA for the CDR3: TGTGCCAGCACAAGACGGGGACAGAACACCGGGGAGCTGTTTTTT. Its protein is CASTRRGQNTGELFF.

There are a few counts of this clone. The chain recombines TRBV2 with TRBJ1-2, with D perhaps matching TRBD1 (6 bases). The CDR3 sequence is 12 residues long. Germline CDR1 SNHLY, CDR2 FYNNEI. The germline V and J ends were trimmed by 11 bases and 4 bases, with 14 bases remaining between them. The CDR3 DNA is TGTGCCGGTACAGGGACGGTCTATGGCTACACCTTC. It encodes CAGTGTVYGYTF.